This TCR beta chain stems from a study of T-cell memory formation after mild COVID-19. This CDR3 region has 16 residues. Germline CDR1 is LGHNA and CDR2 is YSLEER. Trimming pared 5 bases from V and 1 base from J, leaving 14 bases between. One entry per CDR3 protein, called by TCRdb with MiXCR from the 5' RACE reads. The top ten clones hold 3% to 4% of a sample with roughly 150,000 distinct CDR3 sequences, 10% to 15% of them seen once. The sequence was collected from a young man who had mild COVID-19 (a few samples of this study predate the infection). Cell type and time point are not known. The sample consisted of PBMCs or a T cell subset sorted from them (not recorded which). This chain uses TRBV4-3 with TRBJ2-2; D tentatively reads TRBD1 or TRBD2 (6 bases each). CDR3 sequence: CASSYGGGRNTGELFF. The CDR3 region has the DNA TGCGCCAGCAGCTACGGAGGGGGGAGGAACACCGGGGAGCTGTTTTTT.